The 32 T cell receptor beta chains below all came from one sample that was sequenced in a study of T-cell reconstitution after alpha-beta-depleted transplantation in children. Library preparation (for TCRbeta) was performed with unique molecular identifiers. MiXCR, run by TCRdb on the PCR reads, gives a single entry per CDR3 protein. The sample yields about 110,000 distinct CDR3 sequences, around a tenth seen once. The input for sequencing was PBMCs, taken before TCRalphabeta/CD19-depleted stem cell transplant. The receptors were sampled from a boy aged 2 to 10 with acute lymphoblastic leukemia, due to receive a stem cell transplant.

This clonotype was observed a few times. The chain employs TRBV6-1 and TRBJ2-1; TRBD2 matches 13 bases. The CDR3 length is 15 residues. V gave up 7 bases and J gave up 9 bases; unmatched junction bases: 9. Germline CDR1 is MNHNS and CDR2 is SASEGT. As DNA, the CDR3 is TGTGCCAGCACCCTACTAGCGGGAGGGCCTAGTGAGCAGTTCTTC. Amino acid sequence: CASTLLAGGPSEQFF.

Ten or more counts support this clonotype. This CDR3 reads CASSPRQSNQPQHF. The CDR3 DNA is TGTGCCAGCAGTCCCCGACAGAGCAATCAGCCCCAGCATTTT. This chain joins TRBV27 and TRBJ1-5; D is perhaps TRBD1 (5 bases). CDR1 is MNHEY, CDR2 SMNVEV, per germline (reference sequence). This CDR3 contains 14 residues. Trimming removed 5 bases from V and 1 base from J, with 9 bases in between.

The sample holds many counts of this clonotype. The genes are TRBV20-1 and TRBJ2-4; D is perhaps TRBD1 (6 bases). V shed 0 bases and J shed 0 bases, with 12 bases lying between them. CDR3 length equals 16 residues. CDR1 is DFQATT and CDR2 is SNEGSKA in the germline V gene (reference sequence). This CDR3 reads CSARDVRGRAKNIQYF. In nucleotides, the CDR3 is TGCAGTGCTAGAGATGTAAGGGGGAGAGCCAAAAACATTCAGTACTTC.

The sample holds a few counts of this clonotype. One junction end does not reproduce the germline sequence, and a read error may be involved. The chain links TRBV12-3 or TRBV12-4 to TRBJ2-1, with 13 bases identical to TRBD2. CDR3 length: 18 amino acids. The CDR3 DNA is TGTGCCTGCAGTTTAGGGAGGACTAGCGGGAGACCAGACAATGAGCAGTTCTTC. Its translation: CACSLGRTSGRPDNEQFF.

This clonotype appeared a few times. The chain couples TRBV5-1 to TRBJ2-7; TRBD1 might be the D (6 bases). Germline lookup yields CDR1 SGHRS and CDR2 YFSETQ. V lost 0 bases and J lost 2, with 9 bases in between. The CDR3 length is 14 residues. The CDR3 loop is CASSLGGQTYEQYF. CDR3 DNA sequence: TGCGCCAGCAGCTTGGGCGGACAGACCTACGAGCAGTACTTC.

This clonotype was counted between two and nine times. V usage is TRBV27 and J usage is TRBJ2-2, with 15 bases lining up with TRBD2. Trimming removed 5 bases from V and 7 bases from J; junction bases left unmatched: 5. The germline V gene has CDR1 MNHEY and CDR2 SMNVEV (reference sequence). This CDR3 contains 16 residues. This CDR3 reads CASSLGTSGRIGELFF. CDR3 nucleotides: TGTGCCAGCAGTCTCGGGACTAGCGGGAGGATCGGGGAGCTGTTTTTT.

V is TRBV7-2 and J is TRBJ2-1; 8 bases fit TRBD2. CDR1 is SGHTA, CDR2 FQGNSA, per germline. V trimming: 1 base; J trimming: 8 bases; junction bases outside the gene matches: 4. The length of the CDR3 is 14 residues. CDR3 sequence: CASSLGGLGHEQFF. Written as DNA, the CDR3 is TGTGCCAGCAGCTTAGGGGGACTAGGACATGAGCAGTTCTTC.

DNA for the CDR3: TGCGCCAGCAGCCGCGGAGGAGGCTACACCTTC. It encodes CASSRGGGYTF. This sequence joins TRBV5-1 and TRBJ1-2, with D hard to call. Between the trimmed V and J ends, which lost 4 bases and 8 bases, there was a span of 9 bases. This CDR3 region has 11 residues. Germline V gene data show CDR1 as SGHRS and CDR2 as YFSETQ. Variable domain in full (rest from reference TRBV5-1 and TRBJ1-2): KAGVTQTPRYLIKTRGQQVTLSCSPISGHRSVSWYQQTPGQGLQFLFEYFSETQRNKGNFPGRFSGRQFSNSRSEMNVSTLELGDSALYLCASSRGGGYTFGSGTRLTVV.

The chain combines TRBV12-3 or TRBV12-4 with TRBJ2-7; tentatively, D is TRBD1 (5 bases). V was clipped by 5 bases and J by 1 base, with 15 bases between them. The CDR3 runs to 15 residues. DNA for the CDR3: TGTGCCAGCAGTCCAGGCCTCGGACAATCCTACGAGCAGTACTTC. Its translation: CASSPGLGQSYEQYF.

The V and J genes are TRBV3-1 and TRBJ2-1, with 13 bases that match TRBD2. The CDR3 runs 17 residues. Germline lookup yields CDR1 LGHDT and CDR2 YNNKEL (reference sequence). J gave up 5 bases and V 8 bases, and 12 bases lay outside the gene matches. The chain's CDR3 is CASCRLPGLAGDNEQFF. CDR3 coding DNA: TGTGCCAGCTGCCGCCTCCCTGGACTAGCGGGGGACAATGAGCAGTTCTTC.

This clonotype was found many times. The chain is built from TRBV5-1 and TRBJ2-7, with a weak D call TRBD2 (6 bases). The germline CDR1 and CDR2 sequences are SGHRS and YFSETQ. V was pared by 4 bases and J by 0 bases, with 14 bases between. CDR3 length equals 15 residues. Here the CDR3 DNA reads TGCGCCAGCAGCACTTCTAGCGTCAGCTCCTACGAGCAGTACTTC. Its translation is CASSTSSVSSYEQYF.

This clonotype has only a few counts. This sequence joins TRBV20-1 and TRBJ1-1; maybe TRBD1 (6 bases). V was trimmed by 5 bases and J by 6 bases, leaving 16 bases between them. Germline CDR1 and CDR2: DFQATT and SNEGSKA (reference sequence). The CDR3 contains 13 residues. The CDR3 here is CSAADRTSPEAFF. DNA of the CDR3: TGCAGTGCTGCGGACAGAACTTCGCCTGAAGCTTTCTTT.

Only a few counts were recorded for this clonotype. The gene calls are TRBV4-2 and TRBJ2-7, with D hard to call. V was clipped by 1 base and J by 0 bases, with 7 bases between them. The CDR3 contains 14 residues. Germline assignment: CDR1 LGHNA and CDR2 YNFKEQ. CDR3 nucleotide sequence: TGTGCCAGCAGCCAAGCGGAGAGCTCCTACGAGCAGTACTTC. Protein: CASSQAESSYEQYF.

This clonotype came up many times. The CDR3, as DNA: TGCAGTGCTCTATCAAATCGTGGCACTGAAGCTTTCTTT. Translating gives CSALSNRGTEAFF. V gene TRBV20-1 combines with J gene TRBJ1-1; D ambiguous. CDR1 is DFQATT and CDR2 is SNEGSKA in the germline V gene (reference sequence). V shed 5 bases and J shed 4 bases, with 14 bases lying between them. The CDR3 sequence is 13 residues long.

The chain employs TRBV5-1 and TRBJ2-5; 9 bases fit TRBD2. Trimming at V came to 5 bases and at J to 1 base, leaving 12 bases not matched to a gene. The germline CDR1 and CDR2 sequences are SGHRS and YFSETQ. This CDR3 has 17 residues. The CDR3 sequence is CASRESKTSGFQETQYF. CDR3 sequence (DNA): TGCGCCAGCAGAGAATCAAAGACTAGCGGATTCCAAGAGACCCAGTACTTC.

This clonotype was counted a few times. The rearrangement links TRBV3-1 to TRBJ2-2; D possibly corresponds to TRBD1 (5 bases). From germline, CDR1 is LGHDT and CDR2 YNNKEL (reference sequence). V shed 11 bases and J shed 4 bases, with 11 bases lying between them. This CDR3 has 12 residues. This CDR3 reads CAATQVTGELFF. CDR3 DNA sequence: TGTGCCGCTACACAGGTCACCGGGGAGCTGTTTTTT.

Ten or more counts support this clonotype. The chain links TRBV7-9 to TRBJ2-2, with 11 bases fitting TRBD1. J lost 2 bases, V lost 2 bases, and 1 base had no gene match. This CDR3 is 16 amino acids long. The germline gives CDR1 SEHNR, CDR2 FQNEAQ (reference sequence). The CDR3 loop is CASSLRTGGNTGELFF. The CDR3 bases are TGTGCCAGCAGCTTACGGACAGGGGGCAACACCGGGGAGCTGTTTTTT.

This clonotype was observed many times. The chain is built from TRBV30 and TRBJ2-7; 12 bases fit TRBD2. The CDR3 has 14 residues. CDR1 GTSNPN and CDR2 SVGIG come from the germline V gene (reference sequence). The V and J ends lost 5 bases and 3 bases, in that order; junction bases with no gene match: 5. The CDR3 nucleotides are TGTGCCTGGGCAGGGACTAGCGGGTACTACGAGCAGTACTTC. Translation: CAWAGTSGYYEQYF.

This clonotype was counted at least ten times. V is TRBV9 and J is TRBJ2-1, with TRBD2 matching over 10 bases. The CDR3 has 15 amino acids. Germline CDR1 SGDLS, CDR2 YYNGEE. The V gene end was trimmed by 4 bases and the J gene end by 7 bases; junction bases not matched to a gene: 8. CDR3 residues: CASSTSSGSFNEQFF. In DNA, the CDR3 is TGTGCCAGCAGCACCTCTAGCGGGAGCTTTAATGAGCAGTTCTTC. The entire variable domain, with the rest obtained from reference TRBV9 and TRBJ2-1, is as follows: DSGVTQTPKHLITATGQRVTLRCSPRSGDLSVYWYQQSLDQGLQFLIQYYNGEERAKGNILERFSAQQFPDLHSELNLSSLELGDSALYFCASSTSSGSFNEQFFGPGTRLTVL.

Ten or more counts support this clonotype. Written as DNA, the CDR3 is TGCAGTGCCGCCCTGAGAGCAGGGGGACAAGAGACCCAGTACTTC. Translation: CSAALRAGGQETQYF. The gene calls are TRBV20-1 and TRBJ2-5; 7 nucleotides align to TRBD1. Looked up from germline, CDR1 is DFQATT and CDR2 is SNEGSKA (reference sequence). The CDR3 has 15 residues. Trimming took 6 bases from V and 2 from J; bases not matched to a gene: 12.

The V and J genes are TRBV5-1 and TRBJ2-7; D is ambiguous. CDR3 length equals 13 residues. V shed 4 bases and J shed 7 bases, with 15 bases lying between them. Germline V CDR1 and CDR2: SGHRS, YFSETQ. The DNA for the CDR3 is TGCGCCAGCAGCCTAATGGGGTCCGGGGAGCAGTACTTC. Its protein is CASSLMGSGEQYF.

This clonotype was observed at least ten times. The CDR3 reads CATSRADYSTDTQYF. DNA for the CDR3: TGTGCCACCAGCAGAGCGGACTACTCCACAGATACGCAGTATTTT. The chain joins TRBV15 to TRBJ2-3, with D possibly matching TRBD2 (6 bases). The ends were cut back, 1 base at V and 2 bases at J, with 10 bases in the middle. The germline CDR1 and CDR2 sequences are LNHNV and YYDKDF (reference sequence). The CDR3 sequence is 15 residues long.

Ten or more counts support this clonotype. The V call is TRBV20-1, the J call TRBJ2-7; 9 bases match TRBD2. The germline gives CDR1 DFQATT, CDR2 SNEGSKA (reference sequence). The CDR3 consists of 16 residues. The trim removed 3 bases at V and 6 bases at J, leaving 15 bases unmatched. The DNA for the CDR3 is TGCAGTGCTAGGGGAATTAGCGGGAGCTTAAATCTCGAGCAGTACTTC. It translates to CSARGISGSLNLEQYF.

This chain connects TRBV18 to TRBJ2-7, with 7 bases lining up with TRBD1. Germline V gene sequence: CDR1 KGHSH, CDR2 LQKENI. Germline trimming cut 5 bases from V and 6 bases from J; bases unmatched to any gene: 7. CDR3 length: 13 amino acids. This CDR3 reads CASSRTGGREQYF. The CDR3 nucleotides are TGTGCCAGCTCAAGGACAGGAGGTCGCGAGCAGTACTTC.

This clonotype was counted a few times. The gene calls are TRBV18 and TRBJ2-1; D is uncertain. CDR1 and CDR2 (germline): KGHSH, LQKENI. The CDR3 totals 16 residues. V lost 2 bases, J lost 3 bases, and 14 bases lay in between. The CDR3 sequence is CASSPAGSASYNEQFF. The CDR3 DNA is TGTGCCAGCTCACCAGCAGGATCTGCCAGCTACAATGAGCAGTTCTTC.

In its sample, this clonotype was seen many times. The V gene is TRBV5-5, the J gene TRBJ1-2, with unresolved D. This CDR3 spans 14 amino acids. Germline V gene data show CDR1 as SGHKS and CDR2 as YYEKEE (reference sequence). The V and J ends lost 0 bases and 0 bases respectively, with 6 bases between them. DNA for the CDR3: TGTGCCAGCAGCTTGGGGTGGACTAACTATGGCTACACCTTC. Translation: CASSLGWTNYGYTF.

This clonotype appeared a single time. This chain uses TRBV20-1 with TRBJ2-1, with D maybe TRBD2 (5 bases). CDR1 DFQATT and CDR2 SNEGSKA come from the germline V gene (reference sequence). Trimming pared 6 bases from V and 0 bases from J, leaving 27 bases between. CDR3 length equals 19 residues. The CDR3 nucleotides read TGCAGTGCCCCGGGTTCGAGGGCCTCAAGCCGGAGCTCCTACAATGAGCAGTTCTTC. Its protein is CSAPGSRASSRSSYNEQFF.

The V call is TRBV5-1, the J call TRBJ2-5, with D maybe TRBD2 (6 bases). The CDR3 has 15 amino acids. Trimming stripped 5 bases from V and 2 bases from J, with 16 bases between. CDR1 is SGHRS, CDR2 YFSETQ, per germline. The CDR3 coding sequence is TGCGCCAGCAGTAGTGCAAGCGGGCCTCAAGAGACCCAGTACTTC. Its protein is CASSSASGPQETQYF. Looking up the rest from reference TRBV5-1 and TRBJ2-5 gives the full variable domain: KAGVTQTPRYLIKTRGQQVTLSCSPISGHRSVSWYQQTPGQGLQFLFEYFSETQRNKGNFPGRFSGRQFSNSRSEMNVSTLELGDSALYLCASSSASGPQETQYFGPGTRLLVL.

This clonotype was observed a handful of times. The CDR3 sequence is CASSPPSGNEKLFF. CDR3 bases: TGTGCCAGCTCACCCCCGTCGGGAAATGAAAAACTGTTTTTT. This chain uses TRBV18 with TRBJ1-4; D gene uncertain. Germline V gene data show CDR1 as KGHSH and CDR2 as LQKENI. The CDR3 is made up of 14 amino acids. V lost 3 bases, J lost 5 bases, and 10 bases lay in between.

J is TRBJ1-1 and V is TRBV5-1; D perhaps matches TRBD1 (5 bases). V lost 5 bases, J lost 2 bases, and 13 bases lay in between. The CDR3 sequence is 14 residues long. Germline CDR1 reads SGHRS; CDR2 reads YFSETQ. As DNA, the CDR3 is TGCGCCAGCAGTTCCCTTCAGGGAAACACTGAAGCTTTCTTT. Protein product: CASSSLQGNTEAFF.

The table lists this clonotype with a few counts. The gene calls are TRBV6-5 and TRBJ2-2, with TRBD1 matching 10 bases. The CDR3 has 15 residues. The ends lost 0 bases at V and 5 bases at J; junction bases unmatched: 0. The germline V gene encodes CDR1 MNHEY and CDR2 SVGAGI. CDR3 amino acids: CASSYSGQGTGELFF. The CDR3 DNA follows: TGTGCCAGCAGTTACTCGGGACAGGGGACCGGGGAGCTGTTTTTT.

The table lists this clonotype with many counts. The chain couples TRBV29-1 to TRBJ2-5; either TRBD1 or TRBD2 may fit D (5 bases each). The CDR3 length is 12 residues. Germline assignment: CDR1 SQVTM and CDR2 ANQGSEA. Trimming removed 7 bases from V and 3 bases from J, with 12 bases in between. The CDR3 here is CSAYGTEETQYF. The CDR3 coding sequence is TGCAGCGCCTACGGGACGGAAGAGACCCAGTACTTC.